The rows below give T cell receptor beta chains drawn from one sample of a study of blood T cells in healthy people across ages. One entry per CDR3 protein, called by TCRdb with MiXCR from the 5' RACE reads. The table has around 1.5 million distinct CDR3 sequences, 42% seen once; the top ten hold 7% to 9.5%. The specimen sequenced was blood. These receptors originate from a woman between 18 and 29 years old in good health. Each CDR3 is given with its conserved first and last residue. The order of the fields is J gene, D gene, V gene, clone size, CDR3 DNA, CDR3 protein. D genes are given only for firm matches. The size entry is marked missing in some rows and otherwise reads once, few, many or a size class.

J gene: TRBJ2-5; D gene: .; V gene: TRBV30; clone size: .; CDR3 DNA: TGTGCCTGGAGTGGGGGAGAGACCCAGTACTTC; CDR3 protein: CAWSGGETQYF
J gene: TRBJ2-5; D gene: .; V gene: TRBV7-3; clone size: .; CDR3 DNA: TGTGCCAGCAGCTTATGGGCCAAAGAGATCCAGTACTTC; CDR3 protein: CASSLWAKEIQYF
J gene: TRBJ2-1; D gene: TRBD2; V gene: TRBV20-1; clone size: .; CDR3 DNA: TGCAGTGCTAAGCTAGCGGGAGTTCGTGAGCAGTTCTTC; CDR3 protein: CSAKLAGVREQFF
J gene: TRBJ2-3; D gene: .; V gene: TRBV4-1; clone size: few; CDR3 DNA: TGCGCCAGCAGCTCGACAGGAGACCCGACAGATACGCAGTATTTT; CDR3 protein: CASSSTGDPTDTQYF
J gene: TRBJ2-3; D gene: TRBD2; V gene: TRBV5-1; clone size: few; CDR3 DNA: TGCGCCAGCAGTGTACCTAGCGGGGGGGACACAGATACGCAGTATTTT; CDR3 protein: CASSVPSGGDTDTQYF
J gene: TRBJ2-1; D gene: .; V gene: TRBV27; clone size: .; CDR3 DNA: TGTGCCAGCAGTTACCTCAGGCGGGCCTCCTACAATGAGCAGTTCTTC; CDR3 protein: CASSYLRRASYNEQFF
J gene: TRBJ2-2; D gene: .; V gene: TRBV28; clone size: .; CDR3 DNA: TGTGCCAGCAGTACTCGACTGGGCACCGGGGAGCTGTTTTTT; CDR3 protein: CASSTRLGTGELFF
J gene: TRBJ2-3; D gene: .; V gene: TRBV6-1; clone size: few; CDR3 DNA: TGTGCCAGCAGTAGCTTTGGGGGGAGATTTGCTGATACGCAGTATTTT; CDR3 protein: CASSSFGGRFADTQYF
J gene: TRBJ2-7; D gene: .; V gene: TRBV5-1; clone size: .; CDR3 DNA: TGCGCCAGCTGGGCCGGCTCCACGGGTGAGCAGTACTTC; CDR3 protein: CASWAGSTGEQYF
J gene: TRBJ2-5; D gene: TRBD2; V gene: TRBV20-1; clone size: once; CDR3 DNA: TGCAGTGCTAGAGATCCGTGGGGACGGGAGGGCCGCGGTGAGACCCAGTACTTC; CDR3 protein: CSARDPWGREGRGETQYF
J gene: TRBJ1-1; D gene: .; V gene: TRBV6-1; clone size: .; CDR3 DNA: TGTGCCAGCAGGAAGAACACTGAAGCTTTCTTT; CDR3 protein: CASRKNTEAFF
J gene: TRBJ1-1; D gene: .; V gene: TRBV20-1; clone size: .; CDR3 DNA: TGCAGTGCTGGACTCCACAGGGAAGGGGAAGCTTTCTTT; CDR3 protein: CSAGLHREGEAFF
J gene: TRBJ2-3; D gene: .; V gene: TRBV12-3/TRBV12-4; clone size: once; CDR3 DNA: TGTGCCAGCAGAACGGGACAACTCACAGATACGCAGTATTTT; CDR3 protein: CASRTGQLTDTQYF
J gene: TRBJ2-7; D gene: .; V gene: TRBV7-2; clone size: .; CDR3 DNA: TGTGCCAGCAGCCAAGGGGGGGGGACTACCTACGAGCAGTACTTC; CDR3 protein: CASSQGGGTTYEQYF
J gene: TRBJ2-5; D gene: .; V gene: TRBV12-3/TRBV12-4; clone size: few; CDR3 DNA: TGTGCCAGCAGTTCCAACTCTCCGGGAACCCAGTACTTC; CDR3 protein: CASSSNSPGTQYF
J gene: TRBJ1-1; D gene: TRBD1; V gene: TRBV5-1; clone size: few; CDR3 DNA: TGCGCCAGCAGCTTGGAAGGGACAGGGGCGAACACTGAAGCTTTCTTT; CDR3 protein: CASSLEGTGANTEAFF
J gene: TRBJ1-4; D gene: .; V gene: TRBV20-1; clone size: few; CDR3 DNA: TGCAGTGCTAGAGTCAGGGAAAAACTGTTTTTT; CDR3 protein: CSARVREKLFF
J gene: TRBJ2-3; D gene: .; V gene: TRBV12-3/TRBV12-4; clone size: .; CDR3 DNA: TGTGCCAACAGTTTACGAAGAGGTACGCAGTATTTT; CDR3 protein: CANSLRRGTQYF
J gene: TRBJ2-3; D gene: TRBD2; V gene: TRBV12-3/TRBV12-4; clone size: .; CDR3 DNA: TGTGCCAGCAGCTCCCGAGGGACTAGCGGCACAGATACGCAGTATTTT; CDR3 protein: CASSSRGTSGTDTQYF
J gene: TRBJ1-1; D gene: .; V gene: TRBV10-2; clone size: .; CDR3 DNA: TGCGCCAGCAGTGAGCAACGGGGCACTGAAGCTTTCTTT; CDR3 protein: CASSEQRGTEAFF
J gene: TRBJ1-4; D gene: TRBD1; V gene: TRBV3-1; clone size: few; CDR3 DNA: TGTGCCAGCAGCCCACAGGGGGATCCAACTAATGAAAAACTGTTTTTT; CDR3 protein: CASSPQGDPTNEKLFF
J gene: TRBJ2-7; D gene: .; V gene: TRBV12-3/TRBV12-4; clone size: .; CDR3 DNA: TGTGCCAGCAGCGGAAGGTTACTCTTACGCGAGCAGTACTTC; CDR3 protein: CASSGRLLLREQYF
J gene: TRBJ2-7; D gene: .; V gene: TRBV6-1; clone size: .; CDR3 DNA: TGTGCCAGCTTAACTCCGGGAGACAACTACGAGCAGTACTTC; CDR3 protein: CASLTPGDNYEQYF
J gene: TRBJ2-7; D gene: .; V gene: TRBV10-3; clone size: few; CDR3 DNA: TGTGCCATCAGTGAGACAGGGCCGGCCTACGAGCAGTACTTC; CDR3 protein: CAISETGPAYEQYF
J gene: TRBJ1-2; D gene: TRBD1; V gene: TRBV27; clone size: .; CDR3 DNA: TGTGCCAGCAGCGAATACAGGGGGCTAAACTATGGCTACACCTTC; CDR3 protein: CASSEYRGLNYGYTF
J gene: TRBJ1-4; D gene: TRBD1; V gene: TRBV10-3; clone size: few; CDR3 DNA: TGTGCCATCGGCGAACAGGGGAATGGTGAAAAACTGTTTTTT; CDR3 protein: CAIGEQGNGEKLFF
J gene: TRBJ2-5; D gene: TRBD2; V gene: TRBV2; clone size: few; CDR3 DNA: TGTGCCAGCAGACGGACTAGCGGGAGCGGAAATGAGCAGTACTTC; CDR3 protein: CASRRTSGSGNEQYF
J gene: TRBJ2-3; D gene: .; V gene: TRBV5-1; clone size: few; CDR3 DNA: TGCGCCAGCAGCCACTCGAAGGGGGGGAAACCAGATACGCAGTATTTT; CDR3 protein: CASSHSKGGKPDTQYF
J gene: TRBJ2-3; D gene: .; V gene: TRBV7-9; clone size: few; CDR3 DNA: TGTGCCAGCAGCTTAGCGGTGTTAGCGAAAGATACGCAGTATTTT; CDR3 protein: CASSLAVLAKDTQYF
J gene: TRBJ2-7; D gene: TRBD2; V gene: TRBV7-8; clone size: .; CDR3 DNA: TGTGCCAGCAGCTTTGAGGCGGGAGACGAGCAGTACTTC; CDR3 protein: CASSFEAGDEQYF
J gene: TRBJ2-4; D gene: TRBD2; V gene: TRBV6-1; clone size: .; CDR3 DNA: TGTGCCGCGGCTAGCGGAGAAAACATTCAGTACTTC; CDR3 protein: CAAASGENIQYF
J gene: TRBJ2-3; D gene: TRBD2; V gene: TRBV29-1; clone size: few; CDR3 DNA: TGCAGCGGTAACAGCGGGGGTCGGGAGGGGCAGTATTTT; CDR3 protein: CSGNSGGREGQYF
J gene: TRBJ2-3; D gene: .; V gene: TRBV5-1; clone size: .; CDR3 DNA: TGCGCCAGCAGCTTGTCCTTGGGACGCACAGATACGCAGTATTTT; CDR3 protein: CASSLSLGRTDTQYF
J gene: TRBJ1-5; D gene: .; V gene: TRBV7-2; clone size: few; CDR3 DNA: TGTGCCAGCAGCCGGACAGAGTCCCCCCAGCATTTT; CDR3 protein: CASSRTESPQHF
J gene: TRBJ1-1; D gene: .; V gene: TRBV7-9; clone size: .; CDR3 DNA: TGTGCCAGCAGCTCAACCGGGAAGGGGGAGGCTGAAGCTTTCTTT; CDR3 protein: CASSSTGKGEAEAFF
J gene: TRBJ1-1; D gene: .; V gene: TRBV3-1; clone size: .; CDR3 DNA: TGTGCCAGCAGCCCCGTCGGCCCTGTGGGCACTGAAGCTTTCTTT; CDR3 protein: CASSPVGPVGTEAFF
J gene: TRBJ2-5; D gene: TRBD1; V gene: TRBV5-1; clone size: many; CDR3 DNA: TGCGCCAGCAGCCTAGACAGGGCACAAGAGACCCAGTACTTC; CDR3 protein: CASSLDRAQETQYF
J gene: TRBJ1-1; D gene: TRBD1; V gene: TRBV12-3/TRBV12-4; clone size: .; CDR3 DNA: TGTGCCAGCAGTCTCTGGACAGGGACTGAAGCTTTCTTT; CDR3 protein: CASSLWTGTEAFF
J gene: TRBJ2-3; D gene: .; V gene: TRBV7-2; clone size: few; CDR3 DNA: TGTGCCAGCAGCTTATCCTACATCACAGATACGCAGTATTTT; CDR3 protein: CASSLSYITDTQYF
J gene: TRBJ2-1; D gene: .; V gene: TRBV6-5; clone size: .; CDR3 DNA: TGTGCCAGCTGGGAACTTCCTAACTCCTACAATGAGCAGTTCTTC; CDR3 protein: CASWELPNSYNEQFF
J gene: TRBJ1-4; D gene: TRBD1; V gene: TRBV6-5; clone size: few; CDR3 DNA: TGTGCCAGCAGTCGCGGGACAGGGAGGGAAAAACTGTTTTTT; CDR3 protein: CASSRGTGREKLFF
J gene: TRBJ2-6; D gene: .; V gene: TRBV20-1; clone size: few; CDR3 DNA: TGCAGTGCTACCGGGGGCGCTGGGGCCAACGTCCTGACTTTC; CDR3 protein: CSATGGAGANVLTF
J gene: TRBJ1-6; D gene: .; V gene: TRBV28; clone size: .; CDR3 DNA: TGTGCCAGCAGCCCGGGAGGGTCGTCCTCCTATAATTCACCCCTCCACTTT; CDR3 protein: CASSPGGSSSYNSPLHF
J gene: TRBJ1-1; D gene: TRBD1; V gene: TRBV2; clone size: .; CDR3 DNA: TGTGCCAGCACTGGGGGGACAGGGGGCACTGAAGCTTTCTTT; CDR3 protein: CASTGGTGGTEAFF
J gene: TRBJ2-3; D gene: TRBD2; V gene: TRBV20-1; clone size: many; CDR3 DNA: TGCAGTGCTAGAGATCCCCAGCGGGAGGGGGCAGATACGCAGTATTTT; CDR3 protein: CSARDPQREGADTQYF
J gene: TRBJ2-2; D gene: .; V gene: TRBV14; clone size: .; CDR3 DNA: TGTGCCAGCAGCCAATGGGGCTCAGCTAACACCGGGGAGCTGTTTTTT; CDR3 protein: CASSQWGSANTGELFF
J gene: TRBJ2-7; D gene: .; V gene: TRBV12-3/TRBV12-4; clone size: many; CDR3 DNA: TGTGCCAGCAGCTACGGACAGTACGAGCAGTACTTC; CDR3 protein: CASSYGQYEQYF
J gene: TRBJ2-5; D gene: TRBD2; V gene: TRBV29-1; clone size: .; CDR3 DNA: TGCAGCGTAGCGGGAGGCCCCTTCGGGGAGACCCAGTACTTC; CDR3 protein: CSVAGGPFGETQYF
J gene: TRBJ2-7; D gene: .; V gene: TRBV29-1; clone size: .; CDR3 DNA: TGCAGCGTGGATATACGGGGAGCTGGCTACGAGCAGTACTTC; CDR3 protein: CSVDIRGAGYEQYF
J gene: TRBJ2-7; D gene: .; V gene: TRBV30; clone size: .; CDR3 DNA: TGTGCCTGGAGTCCCCAACAGTACGAGCAGTACTTC; CDR3 protein: CAWSPQQYEQYF
J gene: TRBJ2-1; D gene: .; V gene: TRBV3-1; clone size: .; CDR3 DNA: TGTGCCAGCAGCCAGTCAGAGACCCAGTTCTTC; CDR3 protein: CASSQSETQFF